These T cell receptor beta chains were read from a single sample in a study of PD-1 blockade in classical Hodgkin lymphoma. Sequenced by immunoSEQ multiplex PCR; TCRdb stores in-frame clones only, minus some. The repertoire consists of 27,000 or so clones, with about two thirds occurring once and the leading ten covering approximately 3.6%. Here the sequenced sample was peripheral blood mononuclear cells (PBMCs), taken before the fourth cycle of nivolumab. The origin of the receptors is a human donor with classical Hodgkin lymphoma. The CDR3 runs from the conserved cysteine through the conserved F or W. The order of the fields is V gene, J gene, clone size, D gene, CDR3 protein, CDR3 DNA. The D gene is left open where the match is weak. For some rows the clone size is stated as once, few or many, or as a class when expanded; others skip it.

TRBV6-1	TRBJ1-1	few	TRBD1	CASSPGQGGTEAFF	TGTGCCAGCAGCCCAGGACAGGGAGGCACTGAAGCTTTCTTT
TRBV6-1	TRBJ2-4	.	.	CASSEGAFAAKNIQYF	TGTGCCAGCAGCGAAGGGGCTTTCGCGGCCAAAAACATTCAGTACTTC
TRBV6-5	TRBJ2-5	.	.	CASSLRRQETQYF	TGTGCCAGCAGTTTGCGGAGACAAGAGACCCAGTACTTC
TRBV28	TRBJ2-1	.	.	CASSAPAGEGNEQFF	TGTGCCAGCAGCGCCCCGGCGGGCGAGGGCAATGAGCAGTTCTTC
TRBV11-2	TRBJ1-1	.	TRBD1	CASSSQNIQGLVVRAFF	TGTGCCAGCAGCTCCCAAAATATACAGGGGTTGGTGGTGAGAGCTTTCTTT
TRBV30	TRBJ2-2	medium-sized	.	CAWGPGTGTGELFF	TGTGCCTGGGGACCGGGAACGGGCACCGGGGAGCTGTTTTTT
TRBV19	TRBJ2-7	few	.	CASSIRLGSSYEQYF	TGTGCCAGTAGTATCCGCCTAGGGAGCTCCTACGAGCAGTACTTC
TRBV20-1	TRBJ2-7	.	.	CSARDTFF	TGCAGTGCTAGAGATACCTTCTTC
TRBV7-2	TRBJ2-7	.	.	CASSFNVNYEQYF	TGTGCCAGCAGCTTTAACGTAAACTACGAGCAGTACTTC
TRBV11-2	TRBJ2-7	medium-sized	.	CASSLGSGGSHEQYF	TGTGCCAGCAGCTTAGGGTCTGGGGGGAGCCACGAGCAGTACTTC
TRBV5-1	TRBJ2-7	medium-sized	.	CASSLEVSYEQYF	TGCGCCAGCAGCTTGGAGGTCAGCTACGAGCAGTACTTC
TRBV6-1	TRBJ2-7	once	TRBD1	CASSEGTGPYEQYF	TGTGCCAGCAGTGAAGGGACAGGTCCCTACGAGCAGTACTTC
TRBV27	TRBJ2-3	.	TRBD1	CASRFPGTGHTDTQYF	TGTGCCAGCAGGTTCCCCGGGACAGGGCACACAGATACGCAGTATTTT
TRBV5-4	TRBJ1-2	.	.	CASSFPENYGYTF	TGTGCCAGCAGCTTCCCGGAGAACTATGGCTACACCTTC